Described below is a single TCR beta chain sequence and its context. What it binds is unknown. The sample originates from a study of cytomegalovirus exposure and HLA in healthy donors. Looking at the study overall: From 150 million to 200 million T cells, an earlier analysis saw 110 million or so unique TCR beta sequences.

The PCR employed 60 Vbeta primers together with 13 Jbeta primers. Profiled with immunoSEQ multiplex PCR; TCRdb holds only in-frame clones, not every one. The sample carries some 120,000 clones, 65% to 80% recorded once. V was clipped by 6 bases and J by 4 bases, with 13 bases between them. Germline CDR1 MNHEY, CDR2 SVGAGI. The CDR3 is 14 amino acids. General study findings and limits: Analyses of presence and absence presupposed an approximately uniform sequencing depth across donors.

The clonotype originates from a man aged 25-45 years in good health and CMV-seronegative. The specimen was PBMCs. The V gene is TRBV6-5, the J gene TRBJ1-3, with unresolved D. CDR3 loop: CASRGFTAGNTIYF. CDR3 bases: TGTGCCAGCAGAGGTTTTACAGCAGGAAACACCATATATTTT.